This T cell receptor beta chain stems from a study of response to subunit inactivated influenza vaccine. Study conclusions and caveats: Authors suggested each seasonal influenza vaccination recruits few new T cells.

The CDR3 contains 12 residues. The germline CDR1 and CDR2 sequences are KGHDR and SFDVKD. V was clipped by 9 bases and J by 2 bases, with 10 bases between them. TCRdb used MiXCR to reprocess the RT-PCR reads, holding one entry per CDR3 protein. Here the sample spans 450,000 to 500,000 distinct CDR3 sequences, approximately 11% being singletons. This clonotype was counted a few times. As yet, its antigen is unknown. The gene calls are TRBV24-1 and TRBJ2-7, with D unclear. The sample was PBMCs from blood, taken more than 35 days after vaccination. This receptor was taken from a man aged 45 to 65 who received an inactivated influenza vaccine. CDR3: CATSRGPYEQYF. In DNA form, the CDR3 reads TGTGCCACCTCCCGTGGGCCCTACGAGCAGTACTTC.